These T cell receptor beta chains were read from a single sample in a study of blood T cell repertoires in COVID-19. The table came from immunoSEQ multiplex PCR; TCRdb's copy has only in-frame clones and leaves some out. The sample yields under 200,000 clones, more than 75% seen once. Material: peripheral blood. Receptors originate from a man aged 18 to 29 with active or convalescent COVID-19. The CDR3 runs from the conserved cysteine through the conserved F or W. The order of the fields is J gene, V gene, clone size, D gene, CDR3 DNA, CDR3 protein. A D gene is named only where the DNA matches it firmly. The size entry is marked missing in some rows and otherwise reads once, few, many or a size class.

j_call: TRBJ1-5; v_call: TRBV4-1; clone_size: once; d_call: TRBD1; cdr3_nt: TGCGCCAGCAGCCTACAGGGGAATCAGCCCCAGCATTTT; cdr3_aa: CASSLQGNQPQHF
j_call: TRBJ2-3; v_call: TRBV7-3; clone_size: once; d_call: TRBD1; cdr3_nt: TGTGCCAGCAGCCCAGGGGGATCAGATACGCAGTATTTT; cdr3_aa: CASSPGGSDTQYF
j_call: TRBJ2-7; v_call: TRBV5-8; clone_size: NA; d_call: TRBD2; cdr3_nt: TGTGCCAGCAGCTTGGAACTAGCGGGAGGCTACGAGCAGTACTTC; cdr3_aa: CASSLELAGGYEQYF
j_call: TRBJ1-6; v_call: TRBV5-1; clone_size: few; d_call: NA; cdr3_nt: TGCGCCAGCAAAATCCTCCAGGGTAGTAATTCACCCCTCCACTTT; cdr3_aa: CASKILQGSNSPLHF
j_call: TRBJ2-1; v_call: TRBV27; clone_size: NA; d_call: NA; cdr3_nt: TGTGCCAGCAGTTTATACGGGTATAAGGAGGGGGCAGTCTACAATGAGCAGTTCTTC; cdr3_aa: CASSLYGYKEGAVYNEQFF
j_call: TRBJ1-5; v_call: TRBV19; clone_size: NA; d_call: NA; cdr3_nt: TGTGCCAGTAGCGAGGACAGAAGCAATCAGCCCCAGCATTTT; cdr3_aa: CASSEDRSNQPQHF
j_call: TRBJ2-1; v_call: TRBV6-2/TRBV6-3; clone_size: NA; d_call: TRBD1; cdr3_nt: TGTGCCAGCAGTTACTTGCCGGGACAGGGGAATGAGCAGTTCTTC; cdr3_aa: CASSYLPGQGNEQFF
j_call: TRBJ1-1; v_call: TRBV2; clone_size: NA; d_call: NA; cdr3_nt: TGTGCCAGCAGGCAGGTTGAAGCTTTCTTT; cdr3_aa: CASRQVEAFF
j_call: TRBJ1-2; v_call: TRBV19; clone_size: NA; d_call: TRBD1; cdr3_nt: TGTGCCAGTAGTATAGTAGGGGGCACTAACTATGGCTACACCTTC; cdr3_aa: CASSIVGGTNYGYTF
j_call: TRBJ1-5; v_call: TRBV29-1; clone_size: NA; d_call: NA; cdr3_nt: TGCAGCGTTGAAGCAGACAGTGATCAGCCCCAGCATTTT; cdr3_aa: CSVEADSDQPQHF
j_call: TRBJ2-2; v_call: TRBV18; clone_size: NA; d_call: TRBD1; cdr3_nt: TGTGCCAGCTCGCGGCCGGGACAGGGCTCCACCGGGGAGCTGTTTTTT; cdr3_aa: CASSRPGQGSTGELFF
j_call: TRBJ1-2; v_call: TRBV5-4; clone_size: NA; d_call: NA; cdr3_nt: TGTGCCAGCAGCTTTGACGGGGACTATGGCTACACCTTC; cdr3_aa: CASSFDGDYGYTF
j_call: TRBJ2-7; v_call: TRBV6-2/TRBV6-3; clone_size: few; d_call: NA; cdr3_nt: TGTGCCAGCAGTTATTCCGAGGGCCCTCCCTACGAGCAGTACTTC; cdr3_aa: CASSYSEGPPYEQYF
j_call: TRBJ2-1; v_call: TRBV4-1; clone_size: few; d_call: NA; cdr3_nt: NA; cdr3_aa: CASSQFGAGDEQFF
j_call: TRBJ2-5; v_call: TRBV5-1; clone_size: NA; d_call: TRBD2; cdr3_nt: TGCGCCAGCAGCCGACTAGCGGAGGGGTACGAGACCCAGTACTTC; cdr3_aa: CASSRLAEGYETQYF
j_call: TRBJ2-7; v_call: TRBV6-5; clone_size: NA; d_call: TRBD2; cdr3_nt: TGTGCCAGCAGTTACGCGGCTAGCGGGGGTACCTACGAGCAGTACTTC; cdr3_aa: CASSYAASGGTYEQYF
j_call: TRBJ1-2; v_call: TRBV5-8; clone_size: NA; d_call: NA; cdr3_nt: TGTGCCAGCAGCTTTGCGACTGCGTACGACCCTAACTATGGCTACACCTTC; cdr3_aa: CASSFATAYDPNYGYTF
j_call: TRBJ2-1; v_call: TRBV19; clone_size: NA; d_call: NA; cdr3_nt: TGTGCCAGTAGTATTCTAGCTACGAACAATGAGCAGTTCTTC; cdr3_aa: CASSILATNNEQFF
j_call: TRBJ2-7; v_call: TRBV4-3; clone_size: NA; d_call: NA; cdr3_nt: TGCGCCAGCAGCCACAACTTGGAATTAGCTTGGCAGTACTTC; cdr3_aa: CASSHNLELAWQYF
j_call: TRBJ1-1; v_call: TRBV24-1; clone_size: NA; d_call: NA; cdr3_nt: TGTGCCACCAGTGATGGACTGGGCGGAACTGAAGCTTTCTTT; cdr3_aa: CATSDGLGGTEAFF
j_call: TRBJ1-6; v_call: TRBV5-1; clone_size: NA; d_call: TRBD1; cdr3_nt: TGCGCCAGCAGCTTGGACCCCGGGACAGAGAATTCACCCCTCCACTTT; cdr3_aa: CASSLDPGTENSPLHF
j_call: TRBJ1-2; v_call: TRBV12-3/TRBV12-4; clone_size: NA; d_call: TRBD1; cdr3_nt: TGTGCCAGTGCCCGGGACAGGGCCTATGGCTACACCTTC; cdr3_aa: CASARDRAYGYTF
j_call: TRBJ2-7; v_call: TRBV7-9; clone_size: few; d_call: TRBD1; cdr3_nt: TGTGCCAGCAGCCCAAGACTAGGGGGACAGGAGACCCTCTACGAGCAGTACTTC; cdr3_aa: CASSPRLGGQETLYEQYF
j_call: TRBJ2-2; v_call: TRBV24-1; clone_size: NA; d_call: NA; cdr3_nt: TGTGCCACCAGTGACCAAAGCCGGGATCTCGCCGGGGAGCTGTTTTTT; cdr3_aa: CATSDQSRDLAGELFF
j_call: TRBJ2-5; v_call: TRBV24-1; clone_size: NA; d_call: NA; cdr3_nt: TGTGCCACCAGCCAGGGGATGGGGCAAGAGACCCAGTACTTC; cdr3_aa: CATSQGMGQETQYF
j_call: TRBJ1-2; v_call: TRBV4-1; clone_size: NA; d_call: TRBD1; cdr3_nt: TGCGCCAGCAGCCAAGAGACAGGGGCCCCACGCGCCTTC; cdr3_aa: CASSQETGAPRAF
j_call: TRBJ1-2; v_call: TRBV5-6; clone_size: NA; d_call: TRBD1; cdr3_nt: TGTGCCAGCAGCTTGGGGGACAGCTATGGCTACACCTTC; cdr3_aa: CASSLGDSYGYTF
j_call: TRBJ2-7; v_call: TRBV7-2; clone_size: NA; d_call: NA; cdr3_nt: TGTGCCAGCAGCTTGAGCTACGAGCAGTACTTC; cdr3_aa: CASSLSYEQYF
j_call: TRBJ2-5; v_call: TRBV18; clone_size: NA; d_call: TRBD2; cdr3_nt: TGTGCCAGCTCACCCACCACGGGAGGGGAAGAGACCCAGTACTTC; cdr3_aa: CASSPTTGGEETQYF
j_call: TRBJ2-3; v_call: TRBV5-1; clone_size: NA; d_call: TRBD2; cdr3_nt: TGCGCCAGCAGCTTGTCCGGGACTAGCGGGGGGATTGCGCAGTATTTT; cdr3_aa: CASSLSGTSGGIAQYF
j_call: TRBJ2-7; v_call: TRBV7-8; clone_size: NA; d_call: TRBD2; cdr3_nt: TGTGCCAGCAGCTTAAGGGAGGGTACCTCCTACGAGCAGTACTTC; cdr3_aa: CASSLREGTSYEQYF
j_call: TRBJ2-5; v_call: TRBV6-5; clone_size: NA; d_call: NA; cdr3_nt: TGTGCCAGCAGTAGGCGGCAAGAGACCCAGTACTTC; cdr3_aa: CASSRRQETQYF
j_call: TRBJ2-5; v_call: TRBV24-1; clone_size: NA; d_call: TRBD1; cdr3_nt: TGTGCCACCAGTAAAGGGGGACAGGGAACTCGCGGAGAGACCCAGTACTTC; cdr3_aa: CATSKGGQGTRGETQYF
j_call: TRBJ2-5; v_call: TRBV7-9; clone_size: once; d_call: TRBD1; cdr3_nt: TGTGCCAGCAGTCCCGGGACAGGGTTCGGCCAAGAGACCCAGTACTTC; cdr3_aa: CASSPGTGFGQETQYF
j_call: TRBJ2-6; v_call: TRBV4-3; clone_size: NA; d_call: NA; cdr3_nt: TGCGCCAGCAGCCAAGACGTAGCTGGTGGGGCCAACGTCCTGACTTTC; cdr3_aa: CASSQDVAGGANVLTF
j_call: TRBJ1-2; v_call: TRBV18; clone_size: NA; d_call: TRBD1; cdr3_nt: TGTGCCAGCTCACCACCCCACCAGGGGGCCCCTCACTATGGCTACACCTTC; cdr3_aa: CASSPPHQGAPHYGYTF
j_call: TRBJ2-1; v_call: TRBV11-2; clone_size: NA; d_call: NA; cdr3_nt: TGTGCCAGCAGAGACAGTGACATATTCAATGAGCAGTTCTTC; cdr3_aa: CASRDSDIFNEQFF
j_call: TRBJ2-5; v_call: TRBV9; clone_size: NA; d_call: TRBD1; cdr3_nt: TGTGCCAGCAGCGTAGGAGGACAGGGCCTAAAAGAGACCCAGTACTTC; cdr3_aa: CASSVGGQGLKETQYF
j_call: TRBJ1-1; v_call: TRBV27; clone_size: NA; d_call: NA; cdr3_nt: TGTGCCAGCAGCCCCCCAGGGAGGACTGAAGCTTTCTTT; cdr3_aa: CASSPPGRTEAFF
j_call: TRBJ2-7; v_call: TRBV5-1; clone_size: NA; d_call: TRBD1; cdr3_nt: TGCGCCAGCAGCCTTGGACAGGGCTACTACGAGCAGTACTTC; cdr3_aa: CASSLGQGYYEQYF
j_call: TRBJ2-1; v_call: TRBV5-4; clone_size: once; d_call: TRBD2; cdr3_nt: TGTGCCAGCAGCCGACGGGACTATCAGGGCAATGAGCAGTTCTTC; cdr3_aa: CASSRRDYQGNEQFF
j_call: TRBJ1-5; v_call: TRBV18; clone_size: NA; d_call: TRBD1; cdr3_nt: TGTGCCAGCGCGACAGGGCCCAATCAGCCCCAGCATTTT; cdr3_aa: CASATGPNQPQHF
j_call: TRBJ1-1; v_call: TRBV5-1; clone_size: once; d_call: NA; cdr3_nt: TGCGCCAGCAGCTTAGGTCAGGGTACCAACACTGAAGCTTTCTTT; cdr3_aa: CASSLGQGTNTEAFF